This TCR beta chain originates from a study of OX40 agonist ivuxolimab in advanced cancers. Produced via immunoSEQ multiplex PCR; TCRdb's table is partial and in-frame only. The sample records 75,000 to 90,000 clones, roughly nine tenths being singletons. The CDR3 length is 13 residues. V shed 3 bases and J 2 bases; nucleotides not matched to a gene: 4. CDR1 and CDR2 (germline): SQVTM, ANQGSEA. The rearrangement links TRBV29-1 to TRBJ2-7, with 7 bases that match TRBD1. The specimen comprised CD4+ or CD8+ T cells sorted from blood, sampled in a trial of the OX40 agonist ivuxolimab. The sequence was collected from an adult with an advanced solid tumor such as melanoma, head and neck, liver or kidney cancer. The CDR3 DNA is TGCAGCGTTGACACCGGACAGGCCTACGAGCAGTACTTC. It specifies CSVDTGQAYEQYF.